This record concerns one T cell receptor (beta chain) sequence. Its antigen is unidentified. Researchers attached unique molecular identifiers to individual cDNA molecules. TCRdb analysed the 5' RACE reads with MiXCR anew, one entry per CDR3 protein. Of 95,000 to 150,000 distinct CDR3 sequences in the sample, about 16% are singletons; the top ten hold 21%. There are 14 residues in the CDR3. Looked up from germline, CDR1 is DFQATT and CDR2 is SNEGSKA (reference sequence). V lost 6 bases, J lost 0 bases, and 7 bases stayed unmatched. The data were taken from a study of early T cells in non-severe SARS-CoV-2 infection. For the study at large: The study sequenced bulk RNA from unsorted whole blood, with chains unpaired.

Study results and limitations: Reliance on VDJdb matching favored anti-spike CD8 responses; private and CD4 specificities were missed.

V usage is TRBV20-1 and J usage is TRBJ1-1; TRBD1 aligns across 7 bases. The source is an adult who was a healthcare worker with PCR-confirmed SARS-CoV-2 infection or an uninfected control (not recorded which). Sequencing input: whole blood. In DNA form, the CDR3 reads TGCAGTGCCAGACAGGGTGTCTTGAACACTGAAGCTTTCTTT. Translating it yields CSARQGVLNTEAFF.